The 11 T cell receptor beta chains presented below share a single source sample, sequenced in a study of T cell changes during pregnancy in multiple sclerosis. This table comes from immunoSEQ multiplex PCR, and its TCRdb copy is limited to in-frame clones, with some not included. This table holds approximately 34,000 clones, about nine tenths found once. Sequenced material: CD8+ T cells from peripheral blood mononuclear cells, taken in the first trimester of pregnancy. Source of these receptors: a female donor with multiple sclerosis, enrolled in a pregnancy study.

The J gene is TRBJ2-7, the V gene TRBV9, with TRBD1 as a possible D gene (6 bases). CDR3 length: 15 amino acids. Trimming removed 3 bases from V and 2 bases from J, with 15 bases in between. Germline V gene sequence: CDR1 SGDLS, CDR2 YYNGEE. This chain's CDR3 is CASSAGGQNPYEQYF. Written as DNA, the CDR3 is TGTGCCAGCAGCGCCGGAGGACAGAATCCCTACGAGCAGTACTTC.

This chain connects TRBV19 to TRBJ2-7; 9 positions agree with TRBD1. Germline V gene data show CDR1 as LNHDA and CDR2 as SQIVND (reference sequence). V was clipped by 7 bases and J by 4 bases; unmatched bases: 8. CDR3 length: 14 amino acids. The CDR3 DNA reads as TGTGCCAGTATGGAGAGGACAGGGGTTTACGAGCAGTACTTC. Encoded protein: CASMERTGVYEQYF.

The CDR3 sequence is CAWTLGGEQFF. CDR3 sequence (DNA): TGTGCCTGGACTTTGGGAGGTGAGCAGTTCTTC. The V gene is TRBV30, the J gene TRBJ2-1, with TRBD2 as a possible D gene (6 bases). The V and J ends lost 4 bases and 9 bases respectively, with 10 bases between them. Germline V gene sequence: CDR1 GTSNPN, CDR2 SVGIG (reference sequence). The CDR3 consists of 11 residues.

This CDR3 is CASSSPPTGDNEQFF. The CDR3 nucleotides read TGTGCCAGCAGTTCCCCACCGACAGGGGACAATGAGCAGTTCTTC. The chain joins TRBV28 to TRBJ2-1; TRBD1 matches at 8 bases. The germline V gene encodes CDR1 MDHEN and CDR2 SYDVKM. Trimming removed 4 bases from V and 5 bases from J; junction bases left unmatched: 7. This CDR3 is 15 amino acids long.

The chain combines TRBV2 with TRBJ2-5; 10 bases align to TRBD1. Germline V lookup: CDR1 SNHLY, CDR2 FYNNEI. V shed 7 bases and J 5 bases; nucleotides not matched to a gene: 13. The CDR3 sequence is 16 residues long. CDR3 residues: CASMTTTGTGVETQYF. CDR3 coding DNA: TGTGCCAGCATGACTACCACCGGGACAGGGGTGGAGACCCAGTACTTC.

The chain joins TRBV28 to TRBJ1-2; D is ambiguous. This CDR3 spans 12 amino acids. Germline V CDR1 and CDR2: MDHEN, SYDVKM. The germline V and J ends were trimmed by 3 bases and 5 bases, with 7 bases remaining between them. The CDR3: CASSFRVYGYTF. The CDR3 DNA reads TGTGCCAGCAGTTTCCGAGTATATGGCTACACCTTC.

This clone was detected once. V and J are TRBV11-2 and TRBJ2-7, with D perhaps matching TRBD1 (6 bases). Trimming removed 5 bases at V and 4 bases at J, with 12 bases between. The CDR3 loop spans 13 amino acids. Germline CDR1 is SGHAT and CDR2 is FQNNGV. CDR3 DNA sequence: TGTGCCAGCAGCGTGACAGGAAGGTACGAGCAGTACTTC. Translating gives CASSVTGRYEQYF.

The J gene is TRBJ1-5, the V gene TRBV4-1, with unresolved D. CDR1 is MGHRA, CDR2 YSYEKL, per germline. This CDR3 contains 15 residues. V was clipped by 1 base and J by 0 bases, with 7 bases between them. This chain's CDR3 is CASSQGHPSNQPQHF. In nucleotides, the CDR3 is TGCGCCAGCAGCCAAGGACATCCTAGCAATCAGCCCCAGCATTTT.

The chain carries TRBV5-6 and TRBJ2-5, with D tentatively TRBD2 (6 bases). This CDR3 has 13 residues. V gave up 0 bases and J gave up 11 bases, with 14 bases separating them. The germline gives CDR1 SGHDT, CDR2 YYEEEE. The CDR3 protein is CASSLVVGEEQYF. The CDR3, as DNA: TGTGCCAGCAGCTTGGTGGTCGGGGAGGAGCAGTACTTC.

The V gene is TRBV28, the J gene TRBJ2-5; D call uncertain. Germline CDR1 is MDHEN and CDR2 is SYDVKM. The CDR3 consists of 14 residues. Trimming cost V 6 bases and J 3 bases, with 14 bases left between them. The CDR3 DNA is TGTGCCAGCAGGAACAGCCTGAATAAAGAGACCCAGTACTTC. The encoded protein is CASRNSLNKETQYF.

This chain joins TRBV19 and TRBJ1-1; D is undetermined. V was pared by 2 bases and J by 1 base, with 11 bases between. This CDR3 is built from 15 residues. Looked up from germline, CDR1 is LNHDA and CDR2 is SQIVND (reference sequence). The CDR3 DNA follows: TGTGCCAGTAGTATATTGTCGTCCCCGAACACTGAAGCTTTCTTT. It encodes CASSILSSPNTEAFF. The complete variable domain, with remaining parts taken from reference TRBV19 and TRBJ1-1, reads DGGITQSPKYLFRKEGQNVTLSCEQNLNHDAMYWYRQDPGQGLRLIYYSQIVNDFQKGDIAEGYSVSREKKESFPLTVTSAQKNPTAFYLCASSILSSPNTEAFFGQGTRLTVV.